Only a few counts were recorded for the clone carrying this T cell receptor (beta chain). The germline V and J ends were trimmed by 3 bases and 3 bases, with 12 bases remaining between them. The germline CDR1 and CDR2 sequences are SNHLY and FYNNEI. The CDR3 contains 14 residues. In the study's own analysis: The authors estimated nucleated cell counts from reference gene primer amplification. Some clones are missing from TCRdb's copy, which holds only in-frame ones; the method was immunoSEQ multiplex PCR. The V and J calls and clone size were taken over from that table, and D and trimming were inferred from the DNA. The data hold fewer than 70,000 clones, with 84% observed a single time. The sample is drawn from a study of blood T cell repertoires in COVID-19. Study overall: Acute-phase and convalescent COVID-19 samples originated in the United States, Italy and Spain. PBMCs, B-cell-depleted T cells, or T cells provided the cDNA or gDNA that made up the material.

Sequenced: peripheral blood. This sequence originates from a man aged 50-59 years with active COVID-19. This rearrangement joins TRBV2 to TRBJ2-7; D is unresolved. CDR3 nucleotides: TGTGCCAGCAGTGATTCAGAGGCGGTCTACGAGCAGTACTTC. Its translation: CASSDSEAVYEQYF.